Below, 24 T cell receptor beta chains from the same sample are listed, as sequenced in a study of T cell changes during pregnancy in multiple sclerosis. Measured with immunoSEQ multiplex PCR; TCRdb has only the in-frame clones, and not every one. The sample has roughly 42,000 clones, roughly 87% seen once. The specimen comprised CD4+ T cells from peripheral blood mononuclear cells, sampled in the first trimester of pregnancy. The receptors originated from a female donor with multiple sclerosis, enrolled in a pregnancy study.

The chain carries TRBV4-2 and TRBJ2-7; 7 bases are shared with TRBD2. The length of the CDR3 is 14 residues. The V gene end was trimmed by 3 bases and the J gene end by 1 base; junction bases not matched to a gene: 3. Looked up from germline, CDR1 is LGHNA and CDR2 is YNFKEQ. The CDR3 bases are TGTGCCAGCAGCCAGGGAGGGAGTTCCTACGAGCAGTACTTC. Translated, it gives CASSQGGSSYEQYF.

This rearrangement joins TRBV5-1 to TRBJ2-7, with 10 bases matching TRBD1. Germline trimming cut 2 bases from V and 4 bases from J; bases unmatched to any gene: 6. The germline gives CDR1 SGHRS, CDR2 YFSETQ. This CDR3 region has 15 residues. The CDR3 reads CASSFGDRGTYEQYF. The CDR3 nucleotides read TGCGCCAGCAGCTTCGGGGACAGGGGAACTTACGAGCAGTACTTC.

CDR3 sequence: CASSNDRSTGELFF. CDR3 nucleotide sequence: TGTGCCAGCAGCAACGACAGAAGTACCGGGGAGCTGTTTTTT. The chain employs TRBV5-4 and TRBJ2-2; a weak D match, TRBD1 (5 bases). Trimming took 4 bases from V and 5 from J, leaving 12 bases between them. CDR1 and CDR2 from the germline V gene are SGHNT and YYREEE (reference sequence). The CDR3 is made up of 14 amino acids.

The chain carries TRBV6-1 and TRBJ1-3, with 8 bases that match TRBD1. The trim removed 6 bases at V and 0 bases at J, leaving 1 base unmatched. Germline V gene lookup returns CDR1 MNHNS and CDR2 SASEGT. The length of the CDR3 is 14 residues. The CDR3 bases are TGTGCCAGCAGCACAGGGGGCTCTGGAAACACCATATATTTT. Amino acid sequence: CASSTGGSGNTIYF.

The rearrangement links TRBV5-1 to TRBJ2-3, with a weak D call TRBD2 (5 bases). CDR3 length equals 14 residues. Trimming took 5 bases from V and 0 from J, leaving 10 bases between them. CDR1 SGHRS and CDR2 YFSETQ come from the germline V gene. The CDR3 DNA is TGCGCCAGCAGGGCGACGGGGAGCACAGATACGCAGTATTTT. It specifies CASRATGSTDTQYF.

J is TRBJ2-2 and V is TRBV6-5, with TRBD1 matching 7 bases. In germline, CDR1 is MNHEY, CDR2 SVGAGI. The CDR3 is made up of 13 amino acids. With 6 bases clipped from V and 6 bases from J, the junction kept 4 bases outside the gene matches. CDR3 residues: CASRDDRAGELFF. The CDR3 nucleotides read TGTGCCAGCAGGGATGACAGGGCCGGGGAGCTGTTTTTT.

The V call is TRBV2, the J call TRBJ1-3, with D perhaps matching TRBD1 (5 bases). CDR1 and CDR2 (germline): SNHLY, FYNNEI. This CDR3 spans 18 amino acids. The ends were cut back, 6 bases at V and 1 base at J, with 22 bases in the middle. The DNA for the CDR3 is TGTGCCAGCAGCGGAGGGTCCGGGACCCTCTTTTCTGGAAACACCATATATTTT. This codes for CASSGGSGTLFSGNTIYF.

The V gene is TRBV11-2, the J gene TRBJ1-1; D uncertain. This CDR3 region has 13 residues. V lost 3 bases to trimming and J lost 3 bases, with 8 bases between them. The germline V gene encodes CDR1 SGHAT and CDR2 FQNNGV. This chain's CDR3 is CASSFNRDTEAFF. DNA for the CDR3: TGTGCCAGCAGCTTCAACAGAGACACTGAAGCTTTCTTT. The variable domain in full, with the rest retrieved from reference TRBV11-2 and TRBJ1-1, is EAGVAQSPRYKIIEKRQSVAFWCNPISGHATLYWYQQILGQGPKLLIQFQNNGVVDDSQLPKDRFSAERLKGVDSTLKIQPAKLEDSAVYLCASSFNRDTEAFFGQGTRLTVV.

V and J are TRBV7-2 and TRBJ2-6; unclear D gene. CDR1 is SGHTA and CDR2 is FQGNSA in the germline V gene. The CDR3 spans 15 residues. V shed 2 bases and J shed 2 bases, with 7 bases lying between them. The chain's CDR3 is CASSLRRAGANVLTF. Here the CDR3 DNA reads TGTGCCAGCAGCTTACGGAGAGCTGGGGCCAACGTCCTGACTTTC. The full variable domain, in which reference TRBV7-2 and TRBJ2-6 provide the parts outside the CDR3, is GAGVSQSPSNKVTEKGKDVELRCDPISGHTALYWYRQSLGQGLEFLIYFQGNSAPDKSGLPSDRFSAERTGGSVSTLTIQRTQQEDSAVYLCASSLRRAGANVLTFGAGSRLTVL.

This clone turned up a few times. The chain couples TRBV27 to TRBJ2-7; 8 bases line up with TRBD1. There are 14 residues in the CDR3. Germline CDR1 MNHEY, CDR2 SMNVEV (reference sequence). Trimming cost V 6 bases and J 2 bases; bases outside gene matches: 6. CDR3 sequence reads: CASRTGTGPYEQYF. For the CDR3, the DNA is TGTGCCAGCAGGACCGGGACAGGCCCCTACGAGCAGTACTTC.

The chain couples TRBV12-5 to TRBJ2-1, with D perhaps TRBD2 (5 bases). V was pared by 3 bases and J by 4 bases, with 13 bases between. Germline V lookup: CDR1 LGHNT, CDR2 FRNRAP. The CDR3 is made up of 15 amino acids. CDR3 in amino acids: CASGFFLAAYNEQFF. DNA of the CDR3: TGTGCTAGTGGTTTCTTCCTAGCCGCGTACAATGAGCAGTTCTTC.

The genes are TRBV2 and TRBJ2-5; 7 nucleotides line up with TRBD1. This CDR3 comprises 15 residues. Germline CDR1 and CDR2: SNHLY and FYNNEI. V was pared by 3 bases and J by 5 bases, with 9 bases of the junction left unmatched. This chain's CDR3 is CASSERRGGVETQYF. CDR3 DNA sequence: TGTGCCAGCAGTGAGAGGAGAGGGGGCGTCGAGACCCAGTACTTC.

The chain joins TRBV6-5 to TRBJ2-1, with 7 bases aligning to TRBD1. This CDR3 contains 14 residues. Germline CDR1 is MNHEY and CDR2 is SVGAGI. Trimming took 5 bases from V and 5 from J; bases not matched to a gene: 6. CDR3 bases: TGTGCCAGCAGTCCACAGGGGTGGAACAATGAGCAGTTCTTC. This codes for CASSPQGWNNEQFF.

The chain combines TRBV6-5 with TRBJ2-3; 11 bases map to TRBD1. The CDR3 extends over 15 amino acids. Per germline, CDR1 MNHEY and CDR2 SVGAGI. Trimming took 1 base from V and 14 from J; bases not matched to a gene: 11. The CDR3 bases are TGTGCCAGCAGTTACTACAACACCGGACAGGGGGCAAGGTATTTT. Encoded protein: CASSYYNTGQGARYF.

The chain uses TRBV4-3 and TRBJ2-5; 7 positions agree with TRBD2. Trimming cost V 0 bases and J 5 bases; bases outside gene matches: 15. CDR1 and CDR2 (germline): LGHNA, YSLEER. The CDR3 extends over 18 amino acids. CDR3 DNA sequence: TGCGCCAGCAGCCAAGATCTTGCAGCGGGGATAGGTATTGAGACCCAGTACTTC. Translation gives CASSQDLAAGIGIETQYF.

The V and J genes are TRBV6-5 and TRBJ1-1; D not certain. There are 13 residues in the CDR3. From germline, CDR1 is MNHEY and CDR2 SVGAGI. The germline V and J ends were trimmed by 3 bases and 6 bases, with 11 bases remaining between them. Written as DNA, the CDR3 is TGTGCCAGCAGTTATGAGGGCGGGTCTGAAGCTTTCTTT. It encodes CASSYEGGSEAFF.

The CDR3 spells CASSQGLGPDTQYF. CDR3 nucleotide sequence: TGTGCCAGCAGTCAAGGTTTGGGGCCCGATACGCAGTATTTT. The genes are TRBV6-4 and TRBJ2-3; possibly TRBD1 for D (5 bases). CDR1 is MRHNA and CDR2 is SNTAGT in the germline V gene. Between the trimmed V and J ends, which lost 5 bases and 6 bases, there was a span of 15 bases. The CDR3 extends over 14 amino acids.

The rearrangement uses TRBV4-3 and TRBJ2-7, with 9 bases identical to TRBD2. The CDR3 consists of 16 residues. V trimming: 0 bases; J trimming: 4 bases; junction bases outside the gene matches: 7. CDR1 and CDR2 from the germline V gene are LGHNA and YSLEER. Here the CDR3 reads CASSQDLASGMYEQYF. The CDR3, as DNA: TGCGCCAGCAGCCAAGATTTGGCTAGCGGGATGTACGAGCAGTACTTC.

The gene calls are TRBV30 and TRBJ2-1, with a tentative D call TRBD1 (6 bases). V lost 0 bases, J lost 0 bases, and 12 bases lay in between. The CDR3 extends over 16 amino acids. In germline, CDR1 is GTSNPN, CDR2 SVGIG (reference sequence). The CDR3 loop reads CAWSVQGYSSYNEQFF. The CDR3 DNA reads TGTGCCTGGAGTGTACAGGGATATAGCTCCTACAATGAGCAGTTCTTC.

As concerns this clone: The sample has other DNA sequences that encode this CDR3 too. V usage is TRBV6-6 and J usage is TRBJ2-7, with unresolved D. V was clipped by 0 bases and J by 4 bases, with 7 bases between them. CDR3 length: 13 residues. CDR1 and CDR2 from the germline V gene are MNHNY and SVGAGI (reference sequence). The chain's CDR3 is CASSYSLRYEQYF. The DNA of the CDR3 is TGTGCCAGCAGTTACTCCCTACGGTACGAGCAGTACTTC.

This chain connects TRBV28 to TRBJ1-2; 11 bases match TRBD1. Trimming cost V 6 bases and J 7 bases; bases outside gene matches: 7. The germline CDR1 and CDR2 sequences are MDHEN and SYDVKM. The CDR3 is 14 amino acids. CDR3 loop: CASSEGQGVFGYTF. The CDR3 DNA reads as TGTGCCAGCAGCGAGGGACAGGGGGTATTTGGCTACACCTTC.

The CDR3 loop reads CASSFGGRGQETQYF. The CDR3 region has the DNA TGCGCCAGCAGCTTCGGCGGGAGAGGGCAAGAGACCCAGTACTTC. The V and J genes are TRBV5-1 and TRBJ2-5; 7 nucleotides align to TRBD2. The CDR3 runs to 15 residues. V was clipped by 2 bases and J by 2 bases; unmatched bases: 6. Germline V lookup: CDR1 SGHRS, CDR2 YFSETQ.

CDR3 loop: CSVDLDRGKEAFF. The CDR3 DNA reads TGCAGCGTTGATTTGGACAGGGGGAAGGAAGCTTTCTTT. The rearrangement uses TRBV29-1 and TRBJ1-1, with 10 bases matching TRBD1. There are 13 residues in the CDR3. V dropped 3 bases and J dropped 8; count of bases not matched to a gene: 6. The V gene's germline CDR1 is SQVTM and CDR2 ANQGSEA.

This chain links TRBV29-1 with TRBJ1-2; no clear D gene. CDR1 and CDR2 from the germline V gene are SQVTM and ANQGSEA. The CDR3 is made up of 12 amino acids. V was shortened by 7 bases and J by 1 base, with 10 bases between the two germline ends. The CDR3 bases are TGCAGCGCCGTTAGCAGTAACTATGGCTACACCTTC. Translation gives CSAVSSNYGYTF.